Listed here is a single T cell receptor (beta chain). This sample was included in a study of blood T cell repertoires in COVID-19. Study-wide context: COVID-19 samples from acute and convalescent phases originated in the United States, Italy and Spain. Sample material is recorded as cDNA or gDNA derived from T cells, B-cell-depleted T cells, or PBMCs.

Original methodology: By means of reference gene primer amplification, nucleated cell counts were estimated. Measured with immunoSEQ multiplex PCR; TCRdb has only the in-frame clones, and not every one. V and J calls and clone size are those listed in that table; D and trimming were worked out from the DNA. Here the sample spans about 200,000 clones, over 70% being singletons. The CDR3 has 14 residues. Germline V gives CDR1 SGHNT, CDR2 YYREEE (reference sequence). V was shortened by 3 bases and J by 1 base, with 9 bases between the two germline ends. This clonotype was obtained from a woman in her sixties or seventies with acute or convalescent COVID-19. The chain couples TRBV5-4 to TRBJ2-3; D not resolved. Material for sequencing was peripheral blood. This CDR3 is CASSSLYGTDTQYF. CDR3 bases: TGTGCCAGCAGCTCCCTATACGGCACAGATACGCAGTATTTT.